This T cell receptor beta chain was found in a study of T cell clones after liver transplantation. Across the whole study: Post-transplant blood was tracked for graft-donor-reactive T cell clones identified in a pre-transplant mixed lymphocyte reaction. Three of eight recipients were HCV-positive; others had non-autoimmune, non-viral indications. Without induction therapy, subjects received standard immunosuppression until 12-24 months post-transplant. General observations from the study: Small, mixed patient groups and varying post-transplant times limit these conclusions.

Profiled with immunoSEQ multiplex PCR; TCRdb holds only in-frame clones, not every one. Here the sample spans roughly 100,000 clones, 84% being singletons. In germline, CDR1 is MNHNS, CDR2 SASEGT. The length of the CDR3 is 19 residues. V was cut by 4 bases and J by 0 bases, with 19 bases left in between. In regard to this clone: No antigen is known for it.

The specimen comprised CD4+ T cells from blood, sampled around 49 months after liver transplant. The chain couples TRBV6-1 to TRBJ2-6; D is unresolved. This clonotype was obtained from a human patient who received a liver transplant. The T cells may come from the graft donor. The CDR3 is CASSGVQGLVLSGANVLTF. In DNA, the CDR3 is TGTGCCAGCAGTGGCGTACAAGGCCTTGTTCTCTCTGGGGCCAACGTCCTGACTTTC.